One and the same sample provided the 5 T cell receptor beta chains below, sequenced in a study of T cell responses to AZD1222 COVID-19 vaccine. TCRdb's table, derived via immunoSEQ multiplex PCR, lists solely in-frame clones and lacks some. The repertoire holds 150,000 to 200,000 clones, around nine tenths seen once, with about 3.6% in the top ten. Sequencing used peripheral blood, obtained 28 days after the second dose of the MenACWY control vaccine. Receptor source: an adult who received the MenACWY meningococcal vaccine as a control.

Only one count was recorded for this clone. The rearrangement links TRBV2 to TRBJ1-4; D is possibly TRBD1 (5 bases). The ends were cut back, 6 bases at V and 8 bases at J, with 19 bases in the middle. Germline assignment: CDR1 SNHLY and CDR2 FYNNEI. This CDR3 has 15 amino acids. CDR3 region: CASSNVDRRGEKLFF. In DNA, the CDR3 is TGTGCCAGCAGCAACGTTGACAGACGGGGGGAAAAACTGTTTTTT.

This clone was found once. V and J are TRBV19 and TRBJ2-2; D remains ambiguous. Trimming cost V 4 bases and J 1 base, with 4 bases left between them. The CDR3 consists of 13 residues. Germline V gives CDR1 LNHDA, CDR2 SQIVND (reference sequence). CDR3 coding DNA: TGTGCCAGTAGTACTTTGAACACCGGGGAGCTGTTTTTT. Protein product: CASSTLNTGELFF.

The CDR3 DNA sequence: TGTGCCAGCAGCTTACAGGGCTTCACTGAAGCTTTCTTT. Translation: CASSLQGFTEAFF. The chain combines TRBV7-9 with TRBJ1-1, with a possible D match to TRBD1 (5 bases). The V end was cut by 2 bases, the J end by 4 bases, with 8 bases between. The CDR3 has 13 residues. Per the germline V gene, CDR1 is SEHNR and CDR2 is FQNEAQ (reference sequence).

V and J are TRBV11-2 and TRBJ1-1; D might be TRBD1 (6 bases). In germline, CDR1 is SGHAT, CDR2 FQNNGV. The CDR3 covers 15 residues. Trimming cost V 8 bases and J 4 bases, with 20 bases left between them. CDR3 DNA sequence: TGTGCCAGCTTATCAGGGGTCGGGGAGATCACTGAAGCTTTCTTT. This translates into CASLSGVGEITEAFF.

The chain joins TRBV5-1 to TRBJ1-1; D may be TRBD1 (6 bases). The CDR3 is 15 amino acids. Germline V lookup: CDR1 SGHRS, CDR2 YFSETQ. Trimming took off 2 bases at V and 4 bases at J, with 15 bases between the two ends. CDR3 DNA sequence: TGCGCCAGCAGCTTAACAGGGTACGGGAGCACTGAAGCTTTCTTT. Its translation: CASSLTGYGSTEAFF. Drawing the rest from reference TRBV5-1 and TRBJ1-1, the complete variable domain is KAGVTQTPRYLIKTRGQQVTLSCSPISGHRSVSWYQQTPGQGLQFLFEYFSETQRNKGNFPGRFSGRQFSNSRSEMNVSTLELGDSALYLCASSLTGYGSTEAFFGQGTRLTVV.